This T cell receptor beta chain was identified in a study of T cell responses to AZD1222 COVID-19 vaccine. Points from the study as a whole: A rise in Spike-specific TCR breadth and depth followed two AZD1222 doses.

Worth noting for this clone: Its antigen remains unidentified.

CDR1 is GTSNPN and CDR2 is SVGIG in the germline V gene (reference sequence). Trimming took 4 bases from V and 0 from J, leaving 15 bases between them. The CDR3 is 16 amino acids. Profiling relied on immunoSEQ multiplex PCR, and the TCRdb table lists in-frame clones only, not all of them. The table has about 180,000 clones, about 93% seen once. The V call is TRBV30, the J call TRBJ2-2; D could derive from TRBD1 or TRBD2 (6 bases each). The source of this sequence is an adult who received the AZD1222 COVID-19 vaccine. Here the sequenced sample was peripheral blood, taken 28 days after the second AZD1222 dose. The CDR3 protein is CAWTPVGGTNTGELFF. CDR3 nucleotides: TGTGCCTGGACCCCGGTAGGGGGGACGAACACCGGGGAGCTGTTTTTT. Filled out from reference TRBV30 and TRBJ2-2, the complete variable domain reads SQTIHQWPATLVQPVGSPLSLECTVEGTSNPNLYWYRQAAGRGLQLLFYSVGIGQISSEVPQNLSASRPQDRQFILSSKKLLLSDSGFYLCAWTPVGGTNTGELFFGEGSRLTVL.